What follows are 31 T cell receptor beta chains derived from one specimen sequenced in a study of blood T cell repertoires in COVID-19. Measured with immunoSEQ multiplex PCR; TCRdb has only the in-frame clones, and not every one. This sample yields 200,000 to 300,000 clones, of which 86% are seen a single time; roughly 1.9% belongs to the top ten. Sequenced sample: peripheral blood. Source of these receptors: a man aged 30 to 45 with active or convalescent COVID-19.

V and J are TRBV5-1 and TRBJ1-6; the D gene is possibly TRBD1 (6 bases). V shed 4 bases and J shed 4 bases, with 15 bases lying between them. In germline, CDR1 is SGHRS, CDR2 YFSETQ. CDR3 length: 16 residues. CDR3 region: CASSPTGHLYNSPLHF. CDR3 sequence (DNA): TGCGCCAGCAGCCCGACGGGACACCTTTATAATTCACCCCTCCACTTT.

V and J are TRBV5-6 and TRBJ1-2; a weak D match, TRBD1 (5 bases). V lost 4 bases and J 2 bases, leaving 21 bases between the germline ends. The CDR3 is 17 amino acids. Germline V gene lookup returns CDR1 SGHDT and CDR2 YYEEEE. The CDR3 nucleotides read TGTGCCAGCAGCAAGGACGGTTGGACCAGGGCCAACTATGGCTACACCTTC. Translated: CASSKDGWTRANYGYTF.

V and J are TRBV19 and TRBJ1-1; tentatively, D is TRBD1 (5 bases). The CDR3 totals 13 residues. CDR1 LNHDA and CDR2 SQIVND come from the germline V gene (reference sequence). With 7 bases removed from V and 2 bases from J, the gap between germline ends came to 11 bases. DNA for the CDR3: TGTGCCAGTACCCGGGACTTCAACACTGAAGCTTTCTTT. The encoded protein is CASTRDFNTEAFF.

The DNA for the CDR3 is TGCGCCAGCAGGGGGCCTAGACTAGCGGGGTATGAGACCCAGTACTTC. The encoded protein is CASRGPRLAGYETQYF. The chain uses TRBV5-1 and TRBJ2-5, with 11 positions matching TRBD2. Germline trimming cut 5 bases from V and 5 bases from J; bases unmatched to any gene: 11. CDR1 is SGHRS and CDR2 is YFSETQ in the germline V gene. This CDR3 is 16 amino acids long.

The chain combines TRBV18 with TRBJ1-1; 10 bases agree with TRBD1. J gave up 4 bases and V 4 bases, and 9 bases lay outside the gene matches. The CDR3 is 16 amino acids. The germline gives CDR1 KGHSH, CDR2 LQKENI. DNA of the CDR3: TGTGCCAGCTCACTAGCAAGACAGGGGGCAGGCACTGAAGCTTTCTTT. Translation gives CASSLARQGAGTEAFF.

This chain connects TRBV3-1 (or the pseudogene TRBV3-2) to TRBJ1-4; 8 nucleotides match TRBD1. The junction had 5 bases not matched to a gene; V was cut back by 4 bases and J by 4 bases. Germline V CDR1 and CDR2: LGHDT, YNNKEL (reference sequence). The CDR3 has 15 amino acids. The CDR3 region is CASSPGQGFNEKLFF. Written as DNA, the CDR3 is TGTGCCAGCAGCCCCGGACAGGGTTTTAATGAAAAACTGTTTTTT.

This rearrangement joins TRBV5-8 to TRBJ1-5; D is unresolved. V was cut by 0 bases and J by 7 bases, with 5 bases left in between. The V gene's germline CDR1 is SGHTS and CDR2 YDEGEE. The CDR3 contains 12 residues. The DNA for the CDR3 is TGTGCCAGCAGCTTGGCTCGGCAGCCCCAGCATTTT. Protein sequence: CASSLARQPQHF.

DNA of the CDR3: TGTGCCAGCTCACCACCAACACGGGAACAAGCTTTCTTT. Translating gives CASSPPTREQAFF. The V call is TRBV18, the J call TRBJ1-1; D is uncertain. CDR3 length equals 13 residues. Germline assignment: CDR1 KGHSH and CDR2 LQKENI. V dropped 0 bases and J dropped 9 bases, with 11 bases sitting between them.

CDR3 residues: CASSPGLTLGEQYF. The CDR3, as DNA: TGTGCCAGCTCACCCGGACTAACCCTAGGCGAGCAGTACTTC. This rearrangement joins TRBV18 to TRBJ2-7; TRBD2 is a possible D gene (6 bases). CDR1 and CDR2 (germline): KGHSH, LQKENI. V dropped 3 bases and J dropped 6 bases, with 15 bases sitting between them. The CDR3 length is 14 residues.

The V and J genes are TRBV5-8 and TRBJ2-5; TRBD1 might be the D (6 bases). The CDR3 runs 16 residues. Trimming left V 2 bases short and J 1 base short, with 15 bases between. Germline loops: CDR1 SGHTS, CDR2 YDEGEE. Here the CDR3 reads CASSLGSGAFQETQYF. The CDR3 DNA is TGTGCCAGCAGCTTAGGATCAGGGGCCTTCCAAGAGACCCAGTACTTC.

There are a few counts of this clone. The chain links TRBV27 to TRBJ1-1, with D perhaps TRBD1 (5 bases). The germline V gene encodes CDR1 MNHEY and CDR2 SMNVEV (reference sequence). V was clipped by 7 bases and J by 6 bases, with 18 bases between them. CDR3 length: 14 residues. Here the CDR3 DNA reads TGTGCCAGCAACCCGCGGGGCCGGAGGGCTGAAGCTTTCTTT. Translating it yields CASNPRGRRAEAFF.

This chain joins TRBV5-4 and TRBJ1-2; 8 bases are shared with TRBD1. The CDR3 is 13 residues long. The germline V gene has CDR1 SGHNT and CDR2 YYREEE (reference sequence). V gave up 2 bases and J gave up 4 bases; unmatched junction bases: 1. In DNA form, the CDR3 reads TGTGCCAGCAGCTTAGGGACAGGCTATGGCTACACCTTC. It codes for CASSLGTGYGYTF.

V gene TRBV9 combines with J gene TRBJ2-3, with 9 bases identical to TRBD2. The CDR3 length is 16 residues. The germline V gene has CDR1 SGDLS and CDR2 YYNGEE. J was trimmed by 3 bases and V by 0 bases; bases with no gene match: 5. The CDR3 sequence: CASSVGGGAETDTQYF. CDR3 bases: TGTGCCAGCAGCGTAGGCGGGGGGGCCGAGACAGATACGCAGTATTTT.

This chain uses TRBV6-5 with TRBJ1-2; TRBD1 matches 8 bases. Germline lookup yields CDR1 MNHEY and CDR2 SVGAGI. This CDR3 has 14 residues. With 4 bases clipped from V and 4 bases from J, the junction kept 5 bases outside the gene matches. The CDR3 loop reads CASSSDRVFYGYTF. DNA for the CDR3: TGTGCCAGCAGTTCGGACAGGGTATTCTATGGCTACACCTTC.

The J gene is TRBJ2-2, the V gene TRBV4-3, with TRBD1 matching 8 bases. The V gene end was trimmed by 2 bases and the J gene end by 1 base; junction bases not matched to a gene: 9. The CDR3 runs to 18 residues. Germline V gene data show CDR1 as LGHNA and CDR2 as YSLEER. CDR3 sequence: CASSQHPQGAQNTGELFF. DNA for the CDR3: TGCGCCAGCAGCCAACACCCCCAGGGGGCGCAGAACACCGGGGAGCTGTTTTTT.

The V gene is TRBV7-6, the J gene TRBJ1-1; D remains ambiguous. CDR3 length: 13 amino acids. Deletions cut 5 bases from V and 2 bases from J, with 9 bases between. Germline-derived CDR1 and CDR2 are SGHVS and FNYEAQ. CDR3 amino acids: CASSPTVNTEAFF. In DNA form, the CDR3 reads TGTGCCAGCAGCCCCACGGTAAACACTGAAGCTTTCTTT.

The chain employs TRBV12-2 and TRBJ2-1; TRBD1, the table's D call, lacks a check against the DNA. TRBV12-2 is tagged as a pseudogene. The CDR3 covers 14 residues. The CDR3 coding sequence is TGTGCAAGTCGCTTACAAACAGGGTACGATGAGCAGTTCTTC. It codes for CASRLQTGYDEQFF.

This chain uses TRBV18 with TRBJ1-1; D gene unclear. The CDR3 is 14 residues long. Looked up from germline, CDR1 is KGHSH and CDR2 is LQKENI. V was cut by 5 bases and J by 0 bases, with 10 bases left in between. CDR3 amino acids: CASSDQKLNTEAFF. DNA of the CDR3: TGTGCCAGCTCAGATCAGAAATTGAACACTGAAGCTTTCTTT.

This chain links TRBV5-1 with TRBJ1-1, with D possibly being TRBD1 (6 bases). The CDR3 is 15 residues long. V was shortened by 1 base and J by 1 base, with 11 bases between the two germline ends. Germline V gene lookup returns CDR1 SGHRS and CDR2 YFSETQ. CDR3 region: CASSLTGYGNTEAFF. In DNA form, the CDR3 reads TGCGCCAGCAGCTTGACAGGGTACGGGAACACTGAAGCTTTCTTT.

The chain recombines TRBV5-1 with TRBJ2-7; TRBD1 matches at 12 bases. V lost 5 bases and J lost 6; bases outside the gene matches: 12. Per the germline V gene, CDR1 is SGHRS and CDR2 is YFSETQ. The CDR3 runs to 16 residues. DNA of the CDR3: TGCGCCAGCAGAAGTGGAACCGGGACAGGGGGCGCCGAGCAGTACTTC. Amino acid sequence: CASRSGTGTGGAEQYF.

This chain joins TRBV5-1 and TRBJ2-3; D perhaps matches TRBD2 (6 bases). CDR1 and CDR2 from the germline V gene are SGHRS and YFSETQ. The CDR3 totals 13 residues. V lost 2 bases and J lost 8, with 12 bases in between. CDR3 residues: CASSFGGESTQYF. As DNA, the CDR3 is TGCGCCAGCAGCTTCGGGGGAGAGAGTACGCAGTATTTT.

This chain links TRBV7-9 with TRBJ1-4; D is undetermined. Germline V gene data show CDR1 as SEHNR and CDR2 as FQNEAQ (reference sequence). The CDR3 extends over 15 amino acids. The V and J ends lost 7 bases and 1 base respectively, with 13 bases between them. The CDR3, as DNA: TGTGCCAGCACTCCGGGATTTGGAACTAATGAAAAACTGTTTTTT. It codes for CASTPGFGTNEKLFF. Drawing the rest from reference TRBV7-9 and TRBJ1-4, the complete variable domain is DTGVSQNPRHKITKRGQNVTFRCDPISEHNRLYWYRQTLGQGPEFLTYFQNEAQLEKSRLLSDRFSAERPKGSFSTLEIQRTEQGDSAMYLCASTPGFGTNEKLFFGSGTQLSVL.

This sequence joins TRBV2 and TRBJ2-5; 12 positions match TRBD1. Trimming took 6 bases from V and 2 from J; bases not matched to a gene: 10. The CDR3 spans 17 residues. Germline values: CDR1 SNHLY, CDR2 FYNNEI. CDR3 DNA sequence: TGTGCCAGCAGCCGGGACAGGGGGCCAGTTAGGCAAGAGACCCAGTACTTC. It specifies CASSRDRGPVRQETQYF.

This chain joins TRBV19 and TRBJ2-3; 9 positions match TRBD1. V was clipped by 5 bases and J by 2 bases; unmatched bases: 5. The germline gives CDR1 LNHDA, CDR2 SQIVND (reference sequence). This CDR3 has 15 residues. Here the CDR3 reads CASSVGTGNTDTQYF. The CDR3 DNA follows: TGTGCCAGTAGTGTCGGGACAGGGAACACAGATACGCAGTATTTT.

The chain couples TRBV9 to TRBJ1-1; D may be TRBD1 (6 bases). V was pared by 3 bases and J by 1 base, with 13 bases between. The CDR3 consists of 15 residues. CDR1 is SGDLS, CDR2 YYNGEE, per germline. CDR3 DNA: TGTGCCAGCAGCGAACAGGGCGCGGGGAACACTGAAGCTTTCTTT. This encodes CASSEQGAGNTEAFF.

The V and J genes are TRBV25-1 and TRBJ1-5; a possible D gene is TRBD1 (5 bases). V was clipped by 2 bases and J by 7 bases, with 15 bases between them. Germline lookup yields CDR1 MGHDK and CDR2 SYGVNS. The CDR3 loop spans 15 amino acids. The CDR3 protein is CASSEGGGGIQPQHF. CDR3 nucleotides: TGTGCCAGCAGTGAAGGGGGGGGAGGGATACAGCCCCAGCATTTT.

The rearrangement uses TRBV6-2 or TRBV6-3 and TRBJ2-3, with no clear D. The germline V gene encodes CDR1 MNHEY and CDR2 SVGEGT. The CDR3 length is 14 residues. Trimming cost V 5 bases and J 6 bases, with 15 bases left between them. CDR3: CASSRSLSDDTQYF. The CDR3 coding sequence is TGTGCCAGCAGTCGCTCGCTGAGCGATGATACGCAGTATTTT.

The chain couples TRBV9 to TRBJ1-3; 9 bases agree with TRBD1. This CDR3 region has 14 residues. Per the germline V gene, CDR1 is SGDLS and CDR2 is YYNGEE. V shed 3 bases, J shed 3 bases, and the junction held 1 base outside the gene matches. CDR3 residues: CASSGDRVGNTIYF. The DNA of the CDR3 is TGTGCCAGCAGCGGGGACAGGGTTGGAAACACCATATATTTT.

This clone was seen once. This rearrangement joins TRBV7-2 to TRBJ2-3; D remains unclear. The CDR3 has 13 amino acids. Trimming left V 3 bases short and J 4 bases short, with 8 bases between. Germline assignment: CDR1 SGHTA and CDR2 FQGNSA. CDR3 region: CASSFPGADTQYF. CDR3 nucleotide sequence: TGTGCCAGCAGCTTTCCAGGCGCAGATACGCAGTATTTT. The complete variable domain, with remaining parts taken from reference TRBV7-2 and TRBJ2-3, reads GAGVSQSPSNKVTEKGKDVELRCDPISGHTALYWYRQSLGQGLEFLIYFQGNSAPDKSGLPSDRFSAERTGGSVSTLTIQRTQQEDSAVYLCASSFPGADTQYFGPGTRLTVL.

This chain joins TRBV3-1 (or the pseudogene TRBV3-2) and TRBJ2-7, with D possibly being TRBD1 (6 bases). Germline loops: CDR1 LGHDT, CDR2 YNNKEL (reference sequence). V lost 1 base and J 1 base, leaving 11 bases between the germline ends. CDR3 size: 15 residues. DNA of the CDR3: TGTGCCAGCAGCCAAGTCAGGACAGCTTCCTACGAGCAGTACTTC. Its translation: CASSQVRTASYEQYF.

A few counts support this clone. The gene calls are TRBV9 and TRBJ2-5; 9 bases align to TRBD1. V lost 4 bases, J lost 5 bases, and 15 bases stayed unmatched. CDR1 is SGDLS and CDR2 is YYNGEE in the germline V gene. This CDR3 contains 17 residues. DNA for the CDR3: TGTGCCAGCAGCACACGAGGGACAGGGAGAATGGTCGAGACCCAGTACTTC. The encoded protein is CASSTRGTGRMVETQYF.